What follows are 32 T cell receptor beta chains derived from one specimen sequenced in a study of CXCR3-negative and CXCR3-positive naive CD8 T cells. With UMI labels, 5' RACE was used to prepare the TRB cDNA libraries. TCRdb processed the 5' RACE reads again and assigns one entry to each CDR3 protein, with no DNA. The sample data list 130,000 or so distinct CDR3 sequences. The sequenced material came from naive CXCR3- CD8+ T cells from blood. Subset of the sample: CD45RO-CCR7+CD27+CD95- naive CD8+ T cells lacking CXCR3 (TNR3-). The receptors stem from a human donor in good health. Some clones in this sample may be carry-over from other donors' samples.

The rearrangement uses TRBV29-1 and TRBJ2-7. The CDR3 consists of 13 residues. In germline, CDR1 is SQVTM, CDR2 ANQGSEA. The CDR3 here is CSVGVAERYEQYF.

This chain uses TRBV9 with TRBJ2-1; TCRdb selects TRBD2, and the lack of DNA leaves this call unchecked. CDR1 and CDR2 (germline): SGDLS, YYNGEE. There are 15 residues in the CDR3. CDR3 region: CASSPHSGRAGEQFF.

This chain links TRBV12-3 or TRBV12-4 with TRBJ1-2; TCRdb gives TRBD1 as the D gene, but with no DNA this cannot be confirmed. The CDR3 consists of 14 residues. The CDR3 sequence is CASRTGQGGYGYTF.

This chain uses TRBV3-1 with TRBJ2-3; TCRdb's assignment of TRBD2 cannot be checked, as there is no DNA. Germline loops: CDR1 LGHDT, CDR2 YNNKEL (reference sequence). The CDR3 is made up of 18 amino acids. CDR3 sequence reads: CASSQDWRVAGVTDTQYF.

V is TRBV20-1 and J is TRBJ2-2; TCRdb indicates TRBD1, and absent DNA this call remains unverified. The germline gives CDR1 DFQATT, CDR2 SNEGSKA (reference sequence). This CDR3 region has 16 residues. The CDR3 is CSARSSWTGSTGELFF.

V and J are TRBV28 and TRBJ2-7; absent DNA, TCRdb's TRBD1 call cannot be checked. Germline loops: CDR1 MDHEN, CDR2 SYDVKM. The CDR3 runs to 13 residues. This CDR3 reads CASTMTGAREQYF.

This chain links TRBV6-1 with TRBJ2-6; TCRdb selects TRBD2, and the lack of DNA leaves this call unchecked. CDR1 is MNHNS and CDR2 is SASEGT in the germline V gene. This CDR3 spans 18 amino acids. The chain's CDR3 is CVSSELFGGGAGANVLTF.

CDR3 protein: CASSGSGPNSGAFF. This chain links TRBV7-9 with TRBJ1-1. The CDR3 loop spans 14 amino acids. Per the germline V gene, CDR1 is SEHNR and CDR2 is FQNEAQ (reference sequence).

V is TRBV2 and J is TRBJ1-5. Germline V gives CDR1 SNHLY, CDR2 FYNNEI. CDR3 length equals 16 residues. The CDR3 loop is CASSETQTLSNQPQHF. Filled out from reference TRBV2 and TRBJ1-5, the complete variable domain reads EPEVTQTPSHQVTQMGQEVILRCVPISNHLYFYWYRQILGQKVEFLVSFYNNEISEKSEIFDDQFSVERPDGSNFTLKIRSTKLEDSAMYFCASSETQTLSNQPQHFGDGTRLSIL.

The chain is built from TRBV4-1 and TRBJ2-5. The germline V gene encodes CDR1 MGHRA and CDR2 YSYEKL. The CDR3 spans 16 residues. The CDR3 sequence: CASSLKSGPDQETQYF.

V gene TRBV29-1 combines with J gene TRBJ2-1; the D call of TRBD2 rests on TCRdb alone, since no DNA is present to check it. Germline lookup yields CDR1 SQVTM and CDR2 ANQGSEA. The CDR3 runs 14 residues. CDR3 sequence reads: CSVVGLATYNEQFF.

This chain uses TRBV18 with TRBJ1-2; TCRdb indicates TRBD1, and absent DNA this call remains unverified. The CDR3 is made up of 13 amino acids. Germline loops: CDR1 KGHSH, CDR2 LQKENI. The CDR3 sequence: CASSPGGYDGYTF.

The J gene is TRBJ2-7, the V gene TRBV7-9; absent DNA, TCRdb's TRBD1 call cannot be checked. This CDR3 contains 15 residues. Germline CDR1 reads SEHNR; CDR2 reads FQNEAQ (reference sequence). The CDR3 sequence is CASSQEGGAIYEQYF.

This chain links TRBV5-1 with TRBJ1-5. The germline gives CDR1 SGHRS, CDR2 YFSETQ. This CDR3 is 15 amino acids long. CDR3 loop: CANLTPAASNQPQHF.

Here the CDR3 reads CASSFDGTAYNYGYTF. V gene TRBV21-1 combines with J gene TRBJ1-2. TRBV21-1 has pseudogene status. CDR3 length equals 16 residues.

The chain employs TRBV3-1 and TRBJ2-1. Germline V CDR1 and CDR2: LGHDT, YNNKEL (reference sequence). CDR3 size: 17 residues. CDR3 protein: CASSQPRTGSPYNEQFF.

V and J are TRBV14 and TRBJ2-1; TCRdb's assignment of TRBD2 cannot be checked, as there is no DNA. The CDR3 is 18 residues long. The germline V gene encodes CDR1 SGHDN and CDR2 FVKESK. CDR3: CASSQDPWTSGSYNEQFF.

CDR3 loop: CASTEFNEQFF. The rearrangement joins TRBV12-3 or TRBV12-4 to TRBJ2-1. The CDR3 totals 11 residues.

The rearrangement links TRBV15 to TRBJ2-5; the D gene TCRdb calls, TRBD1, cannot be checked with no DNA. There are 15 residues in the CDR3. Germline V gives CDR1 LNHNV, CDR2 YYDKDF (reference sequence). CDR3 amino acids: CATSRDLGGQETQYF.

The chain recombines TRBV19 with TRBJ1-5; there is no DNA to check the TCRdb D call of TRBD1. The length of the CDR3 is 15 residues. The germline V gene has CDR1 LNHDA and CDR2 SQIVND (reference sequence). This CDR3 is CASSIVGGSGEPQHF.

The chain couples TRBV5-5 to TRBJ2-7; absent DNA, TCRdb's TRBD1 call cannot be checked. The CDR3 consists of 16 residues. Germline V gene data show CDR1 as SGHKS and CDR2 as YYEKEE (reference sequence). The CDR3 is CASSPGIGGSLHEQYF.

The chain combines TRBV21-1 with TRBJ2-1; TCRdb's assignment of TRBD2 cannot be checked, as there is no DNA. TRBV21-1 is designated a pseudogene. The CDR3 spans 18 residues. The CDR3 here is CASSKLTSGTISYNEQFF.

This chain connects TRBV7-2 to TRBJ2-7. Per germline, CDR1 SGHTA and CDR2 FQGNSA. The CDR3 spans 15 residues. The CDR3 loop is CASSPYLRDSYEQYF.

The V and J genes are TRBV2 and TRBJ2-7; lacking DNA, the TRBD1 call made by TCRdb goes unchecked. Germline-derived CDR1 and CDR2 are SNHLY and FYNNEI. This CDR3 has 18 amino acids. This CDR3 is CASSEAPLGTGISDEQYF.

The V call is TRBV21-1, the J call TRBJ1-6; the TCRdb D gene call, TRBD1, has no DNA to confirm it. TRBV21-1 is tagged as a pseudogene. This CDR3 comprises 15 residues. CDR3 loop: CASSGRQGDSSPLHF.

This chain links TRBV29-1 with TRBJ1-2. The CDR3 totals 12 residues. From germline, CDR1 is SQVTM and CDR2 ANQGSEA. CDR3 in amino acids: CSDLSLMGGYTF.

The chain employs TRBV3-1 and TRBJ2-7; TCRdb gives TRBD1 as the D gene, but with no DNA this cannot be confirmed. From germline, CDR1 is LGHDT and CDR2 YNNKEL (reference sequence). This CDR3 spans 15 amino acids. CDR3 residues: CASSPQTGKMDEQYF.

The J gene is TRBJ2-3, the V gene TRBV7-8. CDR1 and CDR2 from the germline V gene are SGHVS and FQNEAQ. The CDR3 contains 15 residues. The CDR3 sequence: CASSSLAGGTDTQYF.

The V call is TRBV4-3, the J call TRBJ1-6; the TRBD1 assignment by TCRdb is unverifiable without DNA. The V gene's germline CDR1 is LGHNA and CDR2 YSLEER. There are 17 residues in the CDR3. CDR3 region: CASSQDHGGLGNSPLHF.

CDR3 loop: CASSPQPHQPQHF. The chain is built from TRBV4-1 and TRBJ1-5. Germline V gene data show CDR1 as MGHRA and CDR2 as YSYEKL. This CDR3 spans 13 amino acids.

V usage is TRBV12-3 or TRBV12-4 and J usage is TRBJ1-6. The CDR3 has 15 residues. CDR3 region: CASKLSGSHNSPLHF.

The chain joins TRBV4-2 to TRBJ2-3; the TCRdb D gene call, TRBD2, has no DNA to confirm it. Germline V gene data show CDR1 as LGHNA and CDR2 as YNFKEQ. This CDR3 has 17 amino acids. This chain's CDR3 is CASSPRGSGGPKDTQYF.